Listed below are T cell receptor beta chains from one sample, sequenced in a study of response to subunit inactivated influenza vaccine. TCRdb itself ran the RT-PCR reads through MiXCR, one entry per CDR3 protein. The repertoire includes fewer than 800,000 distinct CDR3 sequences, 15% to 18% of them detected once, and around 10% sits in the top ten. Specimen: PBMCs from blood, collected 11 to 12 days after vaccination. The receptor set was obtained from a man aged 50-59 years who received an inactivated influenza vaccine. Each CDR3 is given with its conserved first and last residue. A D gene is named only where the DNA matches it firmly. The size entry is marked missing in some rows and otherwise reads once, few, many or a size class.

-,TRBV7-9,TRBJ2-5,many,CASSSSAGETQYF,TGTGCCAGCAGCTCTAGCGCCGGGGAGACCCAGTACTTC
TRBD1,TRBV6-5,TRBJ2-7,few,CASSYTGATYEQYF,TGTGCCAGCAGTTATACAGGGGCGACCTACGAGCAGTACTTC
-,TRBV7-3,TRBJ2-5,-,CASSRGHKSSQETQYF,TGTGCCAGCAGCCGGGGACATAAGTCGTCCCAAGAGACCCAGTACTTC
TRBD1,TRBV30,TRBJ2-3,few,CAWTTGYSTDTQYF,TGTGCCTGGACGACAGGGTACAGCACAGATACGCAGTATTTT
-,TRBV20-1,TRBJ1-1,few,CSARGSGGGAEAFF,TGCAGTGCTAGGGGGAGTGGGGGCGGGGCTGAAGCTTTCTTT
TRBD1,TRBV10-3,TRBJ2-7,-,CAIRDRAPTYEQYF,TGTGCCATCAGGGACAGGGCCCCGACCTACGAGCAGTACTTC
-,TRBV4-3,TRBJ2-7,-,CASSQGGGGYEQYF,TGCGCCAGCAGCCAAGGGGGAGGGGGCTACGAGCAGTACTTC
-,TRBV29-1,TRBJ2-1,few,CTGEHYNEQFF,TGCACCGGGGAACACTACAATGAGCAGTTCTTC
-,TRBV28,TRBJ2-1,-,CASRPGTLGNEQFF,TGTGCCAGCAGACCGGGAACCTTAGGAAATGAGCAGTTCTTC
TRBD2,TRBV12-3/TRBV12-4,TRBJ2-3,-,CASTAGVSDTQYF,TGTGCCAGCACAGCGGGAGTTTCAGATACGCAGTATTTT
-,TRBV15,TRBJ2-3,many,CATSRDLDTQYF,TGTGCCACCAGCAGAGATTTGGATACGCAGTATTTT
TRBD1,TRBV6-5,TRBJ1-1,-,CASSYVGGRGRPNTEAFF,TGTGCCAGCAGTTACGTGGGGGGCAGGGGGCGACCGAACACTGAAGCTTTCTTT
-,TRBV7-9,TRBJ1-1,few,CASSSLMEAFF,TGTGCCAGCAGTTCACTCATGGAAGCTTTCTTT
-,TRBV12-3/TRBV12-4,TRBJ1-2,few,CASSFGQSYGYTF,TGTGCCAGCAGCTTCGGACAGAGCTATGGCTACACCTTC
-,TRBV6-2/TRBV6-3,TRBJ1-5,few,CASTDLGSNQPQHF,TGTGCCAGCACCGATTTGGGGAGCAATCAGCCCCAGCATTTT